These T cell receptor beta chains were read from a single sample in a study of T-cell reconstitution after alpha-beta-depleted transplantation in children. TCRdb recomputed calls from the PCR reads with MiXCR, one row per CDR3 protein. This sample has over 200,000 distinct CDR3 sequences; roughly 11% occur once, and the top ten carry roughly 27%. The material sequenced was PBMCs, taken before TCRalphabeta/CD19-depleted stem cell transplant. Every receptor here comes from a child in the first two years of life with acute myeloid leukemia, due to receive a stem cell transplant. Each CDR3 is given with its conserved first and last residue. A D gene is named only where the DNA matches it firmly. Clone size is shown for a subset of rows, as once, few, many or a class of expanded clone.

d_gene	v_gene	abundance	j_gene	CDR3nt	CDR3aa
.	TRBV20-1	many	TRBJ2-1	TGCAGTGTTTTGTCCCCGTTGGGTAGCGGCAATGAGCAGTTCTTC	CSVLSPLGSGNEQFF
.	TRBV28	many	TRBJ1-5	TGTGCCAGCAGCCCCGGGACAACAACTTCGAATCAGCCCCAGCATTTT	CASSPGTTTSNQPQHF
TRBD2	TRBV12-3/TRBV12-4	many	TRBJ2-3	TGTGCCAGCAGATTGTCGGGACTAGCGGGAGGGCCCTCGGGCACAGATACGCAGTATTTT	CASRLSGLAGGPSGTDTQYF
.	TRBV7-2	many	TRBJ2-1	TGTGCCAGCAGCTTAGGGGGCCCGACCAATGAGCAGTTCTTC	CASSLGGPTNEQFF
TRBD1	TRBV20-1	many	TRBJ1-1	TGCAGTGCTAGGACAGGGATGCCTGAAGCTTTCTTT	CSARTGMPEAFF
.	TRBV18	many	TRBJ1-2	TGTGCCAGCTCACCAAACGACGGCGGCTATGGCTACACCTTC	CASSPNDGGYGYTF
.	TRBV7-2	many	TRBJ2-5	TGTGCCAGCAGCTTAAATAGGAGAGGGGGTCAAGAGACCCAGTACTTC	CASSLNRRGGQETQYF
.	TRBV6-4	few	TRBJ2-1	TGTGCCAGCAGTGACGGGCAGGGCTCCTACAATGAGCAGTTCTTC	CASSDGQGSYNEQFF
.	TRBV20-1	few	TRBJ2-7	TGCAGTGGGGGCGGGACTGCGGGCCGCTCCTACGAGCAGTACTTC	CSGGGTAGRSYEQYF
.	TRBV4-3	many	TRBJ2-4	TGCGCCAGCAGCCAAGAGTATGTGAAAAACATTCAGTACTTC	CASSQEYVKNIQYF
.	TRBV7-9	many	TRBJ1-1	TGTGCCAGCAGCCTTAACCTAGCGACAACTGAAGCTTTCTTT	CASSLNLATTEAFF
.	TRBV7-6	.	TRBJ1-5	TGTGCCAGCAGCTTGAACAGAGAGCAGCCCCAGCATTTT	CASSLNREQPQHF
TRBD1	TRBV10-3	many	TRBJ1-1	TGTGCCATCAGTGCGGGACAGGGGAGTACTGAAGCTTTCTTT	CAISAGQGSTEAFF
.	TRBV6-2/TRBV6-3	.	TRBJ2-7	TGTGCCAGCAGTTATACCTCCTACGAGCAGTACTTC	CASSYTSYEQYF
.	TRBV28	many	TRBJ1-1	TGTGCCAGCAGACCACCGGGATCCGCCCTGAACACTGAAGCTTTCTTT	CASRPPGSALNTEAFF
TRBD2	TRBV7-9	many	TRBJ2-1	TGTGCCAGCAGCCCCGGGACTAGCGGGGCGAACTACAATGAGCAGTTCTTC	CASSPGTSGANYNEQFF
.	TRBV20-1	many	TRBJ2-7	TGCAGTGGACGATCGGGACCCTACGAGCAGTACTTC	CSGRSGPYEQYF
.	TRBV20-1	many	TRBJ2-3	TGCAGTGCTAGAGATAGCCCCACGATTGCCACAGATACGCAGTATTTT	CSARDSPTIATDTQYF
.	TRBV7-2	.	TRBJ2-1	TGTGCCAGCAGCTTATCGTTGGGCAATGAGCAGTTCTTC	CASSLSLGNEQFF
TRBD1	TRBV25-1	many	TRBJ1-5	TGTGCCAGCAGTGACAGGGGGTTTCAGCCCCAGCATTTT	CASSDRGFQPQHF
.	TRBV14	many	TRBJ2-1	TGTGCCAGCACCGGGAACAACTACAATGAGCAGTTCTTC	CASTGNNYNEQFF
.	TRBV20-1	many	TRBJ1-1	TGCAGTGCTCCTAGGCCGGGACCCAGGAACACTGAAGCTTTCTTT	CSAPRPGPRNTEAFF
TRBD2	TRBV7-2	many	TRBJ2-3	TGTGCCAGCATAATGGGACTAGATGTGATAGATACGCAGTATTTT	CASIMGLDVIDTQYF